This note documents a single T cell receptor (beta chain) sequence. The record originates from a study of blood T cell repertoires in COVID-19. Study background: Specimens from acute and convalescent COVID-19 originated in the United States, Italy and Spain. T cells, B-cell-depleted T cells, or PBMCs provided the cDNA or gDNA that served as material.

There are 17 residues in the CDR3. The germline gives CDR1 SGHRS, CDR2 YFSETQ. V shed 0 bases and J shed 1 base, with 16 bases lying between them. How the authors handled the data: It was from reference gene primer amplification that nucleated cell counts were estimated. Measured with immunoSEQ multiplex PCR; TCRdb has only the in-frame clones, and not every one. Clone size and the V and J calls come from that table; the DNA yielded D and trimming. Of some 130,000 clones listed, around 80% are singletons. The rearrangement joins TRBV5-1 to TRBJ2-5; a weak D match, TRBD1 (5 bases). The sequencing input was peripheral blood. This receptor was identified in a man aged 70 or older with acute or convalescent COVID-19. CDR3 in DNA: TGCGCCAGCAGCTTGGATTGGTTGGGGCTAGGCCAAGAGACCCAGTACTTC. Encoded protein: CASSLDWLGLGQETQYF.